Included here is one T cell receptor (beta chain) sequence, with context. Its specific antigen is unknown. The sample holds no much larger clone one base away, and base qualities are not on file. Reading from cysteine to phenylalanine, the CDR3 counts 14 amino acids. Only the CDR3 part of the read is kept: 42 bases, read in frame from the first base. V is shortened by 7 bases, J by 6 bases, and the region joining them spans 16 bases. CDR1 and CDR2 (MNHNS, SASEGT) derive from the germline V gene. These data come from a study of T cells in Graves' hyperthyroidism and ophthalmopathy (dated by TCRdb to the late 2010s). Broadly, across the study: Peripheral blood samples were taken at the time of initial diagnosis, prior to any treatment. TCR V-J signatures able to tell the groups apart were searched for in a discovery cohort of 90 to 100 patients, of whom roughly 42 had Graves' ophthalmopathy and 55 to 60 had stable Graves' hyperthyroidism. Prospective prediction of ophthalmopathy was tested in an independent validation cohort consisting of some 20 hyperthyroidism patients and over 15 patients who later progressed to ophthalmopathy. The 90 to 100 discovery patients were randomly split 7:3 into training and test sets. Thyroid tissue and blood T-cell repertoires from about six Graves' hyperthyroidism patients were also compared in the study. Following sampling, methimazole starting at 30 mg daily was given to hyperthyroidism patients, and high-dose intravenous methylprednisolone was given to ophthalmopathy patients. The paper reports TCR Vbeta CDR3 sequencing of about 140 peripheral blood samples: 43 ophthalmopathy, about 75 hyperthyroidism and 17 progressor patients. The investigation overall reported the following: During validation, the model predicted progression to ophthalmopathy a median of roughly 7.1 months ahead of onset, with roughly 65% sensitivity and 72.22% specificity. Most expanded thyroid clonotypes (frequency above 0.001) were also found in blood, which suggests that blood repertoires may mirror thyroid immune responses. Sample size was not statistically predetermined, and investigators were not blinded to group allocation. In cross-validation, a model built on a 13 V-J signature told ophthalmopathy apart from stable hyperthyroidism with under 90% sensitivity and roughly 81% specificity, and in testing the same model reached 80%/75%.

Amplification of TCR beta CDR3 regions was carried out from RNA transcripts. For the first round of RT-PCR on the TCR CDR3, the HTBI primer set was used together with the Qiagen OneStep RT-PCR kit. The libraries were constructed in a second round of multiplex PCR and then size-selected and purified. The libraries were sequenced on an Illumina HiSeq2000 using paired-end 100 bp reads. Per the original workflow: Raw data were processed with SOAPnuke, discarding reads with adapters, uncalled bases, mean Phred below 15, or no exact constant-primer or identifier match. COPE v1.2.5 was used to merge the high-quality paired reads, and each unique nucleotide sequence was defined as a clonotype. MiTCR v1.1 was used to align the clonotypes against IMGT TRBV, TRBD and TRBJ reference segments. Analysis was restricted to V-J combinations with a frequency above 0.0001, which covered approximately 99% of repertoires. The TCS score was defined as F50 (clonal expansion) divided by E x V (chaos), with BLOSUM62-based TCRdist calculated between CDR3 peptides within each V-J. Welch's t-statistics and random forest reduced fewer than 600 V-J features to 13, which were used in a naive Bayes classifier (R e1071). The public reads were quality trimmed at Q25 with fastp and then assembled into clones with MiXCR by TCRdb, keeping productive beta chains. Rows matching on CDR3 protein sequence are summarized as one entry with the most common DNA and genes. These V and J calls derive from TCRdb rather than the authors' analysis. For this sample the table gives a few hundred thousand distinct CDR3 sequences, of which about a sixth were detected only once. The top ten clonotypes cover 2.5% to 4% of the sample.

Moderately to severely active disease, a Clinical Activity Score of at least 3, a NOSPECS grade of at least 4, and a duration under 3 months were present in ophthalmopathy patients. Any patient with an uncontrolled infection, another autoimmune disease, pregnancy or lactation was excluded. Diagnoses were established on the basis of clinical symptoms, serum thyroxine and TRAb, thyroid ultrasound, and orbital computed tomography. Ficoll-Paque density gradient centrifugation was used to isolate PBMCs from 9.5 to 10 ml of fresh peripheral blood. Total RNA was extracted with Trizol reagent, and quality was checked on an Agilent 2100 Bioanalyzer.

This receptor was taken from a woman aged 35 to 49 with Graves' ophthalmopathy. Sequenced sample: blood. The chain was built from TRBV6-1 and TRBJ1-5; a weak D assignment points to TRBD1 (6 bases agree). The bases read TGTGCCAGCACAAAAGGACAGCGCAGTCAGCCCCAGCATTTT. Translated, this gives CASTKGQRSQPQHF.